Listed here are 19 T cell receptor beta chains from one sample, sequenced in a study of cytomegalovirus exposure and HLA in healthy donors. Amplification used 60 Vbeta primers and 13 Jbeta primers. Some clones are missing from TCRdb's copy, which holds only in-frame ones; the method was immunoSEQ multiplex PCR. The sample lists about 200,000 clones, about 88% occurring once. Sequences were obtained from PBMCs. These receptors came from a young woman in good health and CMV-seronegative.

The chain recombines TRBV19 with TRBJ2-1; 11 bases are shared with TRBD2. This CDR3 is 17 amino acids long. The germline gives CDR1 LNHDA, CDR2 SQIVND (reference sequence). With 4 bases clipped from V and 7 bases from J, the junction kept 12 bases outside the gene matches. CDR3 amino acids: CASSNVAGGVRGNEQFF. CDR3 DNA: TGTGCCAGTAGTAATGTAGCGGGAGGGGTTAGGGGGAATGAGCAGTTCTTC.

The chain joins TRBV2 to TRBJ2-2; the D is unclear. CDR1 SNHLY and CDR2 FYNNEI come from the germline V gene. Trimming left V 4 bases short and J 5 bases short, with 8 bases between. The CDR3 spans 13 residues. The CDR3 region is CASSAEQTGELFF. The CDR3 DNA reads TGTGCCAGCAGTGCGGAGCAGACCGGGGAGCTGTTTTTT.

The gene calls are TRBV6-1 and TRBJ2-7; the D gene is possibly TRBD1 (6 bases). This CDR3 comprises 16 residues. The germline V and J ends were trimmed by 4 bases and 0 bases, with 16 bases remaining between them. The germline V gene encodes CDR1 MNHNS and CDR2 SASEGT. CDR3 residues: CASSVGQLIFSYEQYF. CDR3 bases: TGTGCCAGCAGTGTAGGACAGCTTATCTTCTCCTACGAGCAGTACTTC.

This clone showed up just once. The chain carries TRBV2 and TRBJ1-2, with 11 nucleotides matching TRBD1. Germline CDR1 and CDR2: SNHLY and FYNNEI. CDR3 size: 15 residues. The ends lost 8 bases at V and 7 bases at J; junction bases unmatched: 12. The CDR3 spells CASRRTGGADGGYTF. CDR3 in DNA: TGTGCCAGCCGTAGGACAGGGGGCGCTGATGGTGGCTACACCTTC.

CDR3 nucleotides: TGTGCCAGCAGCCCCGGGGTTGAGACCCAGTACTTC. This codes for CASSPGVETQYF. The V and J genes are TRBV28 and TRBJ2-5; tentatively, D is TRBD2 (5 bases). The CDR3 has 12 amino acids. CDR1 is MDHEN and CDR2 is SYDVKM in the germline V gene. The ends were cut back, 6 bases at V and 5 bases at J, with 10 bases in the middle.

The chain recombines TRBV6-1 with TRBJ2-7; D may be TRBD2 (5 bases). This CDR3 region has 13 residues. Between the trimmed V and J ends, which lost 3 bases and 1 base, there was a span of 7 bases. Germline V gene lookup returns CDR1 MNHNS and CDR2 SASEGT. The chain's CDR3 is CASSELASYEQYF. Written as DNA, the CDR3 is TGTGCCAGCAGTGAGTTAGCGTCCTACGAGCAGTACTTC.

The CDR3 DNA reads TGCGCCAGCAGCCTAGGGACTAGCGGGGGGGCTTACAATGAGCAGTTCTTC. As protein: CASSLGTSGGAYNEQFF. The V call is TRBV5-1, the J call TRBJ2-1; 16 positions match TRBD2. With 4 bases clipped from V and 4 bases from J, the junction kept 5 bases outside the gene matches. Germline values: CDR1 SGHRS, CDR2 YFSETQ. The CDR3 consists of 17 residues.

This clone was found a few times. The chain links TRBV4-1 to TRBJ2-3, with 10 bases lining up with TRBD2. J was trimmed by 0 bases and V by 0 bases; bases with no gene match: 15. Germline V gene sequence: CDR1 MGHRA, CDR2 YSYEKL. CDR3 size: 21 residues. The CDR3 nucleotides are TGCGCCAGCAGCCAAGATTTAGAGTTCCTAGCGGGGGACCGTAGCACAGATACGCAGTATTTT. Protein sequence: CASSQDLEFLAGDRSTDTQYF.

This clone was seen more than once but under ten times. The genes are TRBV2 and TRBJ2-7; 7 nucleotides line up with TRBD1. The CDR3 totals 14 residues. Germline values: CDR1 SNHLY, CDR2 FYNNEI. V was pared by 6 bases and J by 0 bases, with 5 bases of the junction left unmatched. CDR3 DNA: TGTGCCAGCAGGAGGACAGGCAGCTCCTACGAGCAGTACTTC. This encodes CASRRTGSSYEQYF.

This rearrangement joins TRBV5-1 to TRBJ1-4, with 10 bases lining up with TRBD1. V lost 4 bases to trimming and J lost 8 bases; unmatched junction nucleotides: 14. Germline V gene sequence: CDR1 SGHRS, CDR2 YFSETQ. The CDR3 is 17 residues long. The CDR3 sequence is CASSPVPGQGLGEKLFF. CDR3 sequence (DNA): TGCGCCAGCAGCCCCGTCCCGGGACAGGGGCTGGGGGAAAAACTGTTTTTT.

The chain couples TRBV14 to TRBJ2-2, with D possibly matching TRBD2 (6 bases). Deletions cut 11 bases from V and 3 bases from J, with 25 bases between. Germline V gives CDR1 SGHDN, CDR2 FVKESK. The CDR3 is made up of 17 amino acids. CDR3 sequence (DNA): TGTGCCTTCCGAAGGAACGCGGGGACGCGAGACACCGGGGAGCTGTTTTTT. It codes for CAFRRNAGTRDTGELFF.

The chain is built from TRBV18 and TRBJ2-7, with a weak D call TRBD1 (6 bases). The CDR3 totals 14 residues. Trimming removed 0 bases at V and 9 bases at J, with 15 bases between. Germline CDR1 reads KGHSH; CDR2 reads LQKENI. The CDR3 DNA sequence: TGTGCCAGCTCACCACCGGACAGTCCTGCAGGGCAGTACTTC. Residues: CASSPPDSPAGQYF.

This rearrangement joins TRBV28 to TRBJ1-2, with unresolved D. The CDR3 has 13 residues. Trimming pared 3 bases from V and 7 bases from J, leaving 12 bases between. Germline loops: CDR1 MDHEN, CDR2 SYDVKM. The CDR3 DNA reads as TGTGCCAGCAGTTTTAACCTCCGAGGTGGCTACACCTTC. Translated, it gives CASSFNLRGGYTF.

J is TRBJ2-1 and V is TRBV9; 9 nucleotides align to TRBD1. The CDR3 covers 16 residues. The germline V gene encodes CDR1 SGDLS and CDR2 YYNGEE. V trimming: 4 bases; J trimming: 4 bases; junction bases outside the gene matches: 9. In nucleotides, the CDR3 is TGTGCCAGCAGCAGCCCGGACAGGGGATTTTACAATGAGCAGTTCTTC. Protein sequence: CASSSPDRGFYNEQFF. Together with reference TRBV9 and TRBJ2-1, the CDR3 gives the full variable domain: DSGVTQTPKHLITATGQRVTLRCSPRSGDLSVYWYQQSLDQGLQFLIQYYNGEERAKGNILERFSAQQFPDLHSELNLSSLELGDSALYFCASSSPDRGFYNEQFFGPGTRLTVL.

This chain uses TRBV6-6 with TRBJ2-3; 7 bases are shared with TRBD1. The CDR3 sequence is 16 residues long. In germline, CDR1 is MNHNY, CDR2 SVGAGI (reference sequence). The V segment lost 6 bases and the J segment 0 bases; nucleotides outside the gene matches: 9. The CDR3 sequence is CASRPGTETSTDTQYF. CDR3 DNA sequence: TGTGCCAGCAGGCCAGGGACAGAGACTAGCACAGATACGCAGTATTTT.

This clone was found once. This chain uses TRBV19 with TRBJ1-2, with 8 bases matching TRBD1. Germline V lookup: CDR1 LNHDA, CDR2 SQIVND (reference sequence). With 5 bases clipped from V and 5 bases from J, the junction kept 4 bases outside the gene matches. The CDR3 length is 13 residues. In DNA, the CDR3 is TGTGCCAGTAGTGAGACAGGGGATTATGGCTACACCTTC. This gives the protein CASSETGDYGYTF.

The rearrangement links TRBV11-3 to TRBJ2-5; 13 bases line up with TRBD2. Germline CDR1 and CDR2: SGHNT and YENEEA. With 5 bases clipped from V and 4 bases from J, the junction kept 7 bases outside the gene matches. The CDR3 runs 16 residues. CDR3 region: CASSLGTSGEGETQYF. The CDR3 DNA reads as TGTGCCAGCAGCCTTGGGACTAGCGGGGAAGGAGAGACCCAGTACTTC.

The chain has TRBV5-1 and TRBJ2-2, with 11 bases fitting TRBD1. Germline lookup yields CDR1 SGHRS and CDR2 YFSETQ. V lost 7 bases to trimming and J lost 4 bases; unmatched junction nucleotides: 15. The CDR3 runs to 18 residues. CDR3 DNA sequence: TGCGCCAGCCGCTACCAGAGGGACAGGGGGTTTGGCACCGGGGAGCTGTTTTTT. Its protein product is CASRYQRDRGFGTGELFF.

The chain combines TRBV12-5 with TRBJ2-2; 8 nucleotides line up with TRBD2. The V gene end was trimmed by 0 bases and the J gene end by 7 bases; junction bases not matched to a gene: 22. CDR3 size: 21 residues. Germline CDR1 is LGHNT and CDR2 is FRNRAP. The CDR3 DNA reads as TGTGCTAGTGGTTTGGTTTCAACCTTTCTCGGGAGCGGGAGATATATCGGGGAGCTGTTTTTT. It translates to CASGLVSTFLGSGRYIGELFF.